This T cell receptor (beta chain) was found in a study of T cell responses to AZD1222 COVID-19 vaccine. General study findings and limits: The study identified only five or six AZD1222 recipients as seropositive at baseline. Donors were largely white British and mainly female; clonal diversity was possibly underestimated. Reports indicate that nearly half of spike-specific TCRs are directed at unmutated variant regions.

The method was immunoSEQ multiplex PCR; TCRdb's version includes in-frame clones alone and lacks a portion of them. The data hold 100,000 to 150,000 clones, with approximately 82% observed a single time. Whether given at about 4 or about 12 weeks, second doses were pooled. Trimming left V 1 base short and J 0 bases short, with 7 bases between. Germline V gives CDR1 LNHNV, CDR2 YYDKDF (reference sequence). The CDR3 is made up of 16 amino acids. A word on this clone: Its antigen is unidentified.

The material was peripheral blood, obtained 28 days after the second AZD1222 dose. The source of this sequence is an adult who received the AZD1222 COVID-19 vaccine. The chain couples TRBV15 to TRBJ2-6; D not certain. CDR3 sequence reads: CATSRAKDSGANVLTF. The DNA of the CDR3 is TGTGCCACCAGCAGAGCGAAGGACTCTGGGGCCAACGTCCTGACTTTC. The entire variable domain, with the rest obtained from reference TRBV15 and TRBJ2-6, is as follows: DAMVIQNPRYQVTQFGKPVTLSCSQTLNHNVMYWYQQKSSQAPKLLFHYYDKDFNNEADTPDNFQSRRPNTSFCFLDIRSPGLGDTAMYLCATSRAKDSGANVLTFGAGSRLTVL.